The sequence of this T cell receptor (beta chain) was determined in a study of T cells after yellow fever vaccination (dated 2019 in TCRdb). For the wider study: The SMART-Seq v4 Ultra Low Input RNA kit was used to prepare libraries from fractions with low cell numbers. Two healthy male donors, one aged 18 to 30 and one aged 30 to 40 years, were included in the cohort. To track T-cell clones before and after primary and booster YFV17D yellow fever vaccination, bulk TCR alpha and beta repertoires were sequenced longitudinally. Blood was collected at multiple timepoints before and after primary and secondary immunization, and bulk PBMC replicates and cell subsets were isolated.

The sample's treatment or condition label, decoded: live attenuated yellow fever vaccine strain. PBMCs were isolated from peripheral blood using a standard Ficoll-Paque protocol. CD4 and CD8 T-cell fractions were isolated with Dynabeads CD4 and CD8 positive selection kits. RNA was extracted with TriZol from bulk PBMCs, CD4 and CD8 fractions, and dextramer-positive and dextramer-negative fractions. This clonotype occurred many times. Its antigen has not been determined. Base quality data are lacking; no much larger clone is found one base away. Paper-wide results and their limitations: The study included only a couple of donors, which limits how far the findings can be generalized. Because abundant contaminating clonotypes from the bulk population could be contained in FACS-sorted repertoires, computational filtering was required. A small fraction of clonotypes showed up in both the CD4 and CD8 compartments, probably as a result of convergent recombination. Most clones expanded after primary vaccination were re-detected after the booster (96% of CD4 and about 88% of CD8), suggesting broad memory maintenance. The secondary T-cell response was weaker than the primary response but faster, peaking on day 5 instead of day 15.

TCR cDNA was synthesized by 5'RACE template switching, through which a universal primer site and unique molecular identifiers were introduced. Priming for cDNA synthesis came from both the TCR alpha and TCR beta constant segments. Library amplification used two PCR steps, and the second PCR step added sample barcodes and sequencing adapters. Sequencing of the libraries was done on either Illumina HiSeq 2500 (2x100 bp) or NovaSeq (2x150 bp). Under the source paper's analysis protocol: MIGEC was used to demultiplex reads and collapse the reads into UMI consensus sequences, and MiXCR was used for V(D)J alignment. Vaccine-responding clonotypes were identified with edgeR using replicate PBMC samples, with FDR below 0.01 and a log2 fold change above 5 up to day 15 being required. Each bulk clonotype was labeled CD4 or CD8 based on which sequenced repertoire, CD4 or CD8, contained the clonotype at higher abundance. TCRdb reanalyzed the raw reads on its own, using fastp at Q25 for trimming and MiXCR for clone calling, and kept in-frame beta chains. All rows with the same CDR3 protein become a single entry with the most common DNA and genes. V and J calls and clone size were set by TCRdb, not the authors. This sample comprises around 100,000 distinct CDR3 sequences, roughly 8.9% of them detected only once. The top ten clones comprise over 25% of the sample.

Here the sequenced sample was CD8+ T cells sorted from PBMCs, taken 45 days after the yellow fever booster vaccination. The clonotype was recovered from a man under 40 who received the YFV17D yellow fever vaccine.

The CDR3 region has the sequence CASSYPGQLSSYEQYF. The sequence in DNA is TGTGCCAGCAGTTACCCGGGACAGTTGAGCTCCTACGAGCAGTACTTC. The rearrangement combines TRBV6-5 with TRBJ2-7, with 7 middle bases fitting TRBD1. The CDR1 and CDR2 encoded by the germline V gene are MNHEY and SVGAGI. The V end gives up 2 bases and the J end 0 bases, leaving 7 bases in the junction not matched to a gene. The CDR3 starts with the cysteine, ends with the phenylalanine, and has 16 residues. The DNA shown is the 48-base CDR3, in frame from base 1.